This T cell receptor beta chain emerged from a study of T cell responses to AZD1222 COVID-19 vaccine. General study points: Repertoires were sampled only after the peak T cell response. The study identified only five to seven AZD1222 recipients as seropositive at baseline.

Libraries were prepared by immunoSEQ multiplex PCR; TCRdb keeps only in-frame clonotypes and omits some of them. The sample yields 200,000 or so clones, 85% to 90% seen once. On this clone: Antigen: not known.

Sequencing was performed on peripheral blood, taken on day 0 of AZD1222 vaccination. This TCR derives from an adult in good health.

Written as DNA, the CDR3 is TGTGCCAGCAAAGAGCAGTACAATCAGCCCCAGCATTTT. Its translation is CASKEQYNQPQHF. This chain links TRBV28 with TRBJ1-5; D not certain. The CDR3 has 13 amino acids. Per germline, CDR1 MDHEN and CDR2 SYDVKM. Trimming pared 7 bases from V and 3 bases from J, leaving 10 bases between.